The rows below give T cell receptor beta chains drawn from one sample of a study of shared clonotypes between healthy human individuals. Here immunoSEQ multiplex PCR was the method, and the copy in TCRdb shows in-frame clones only, minus some. The repertoire holds some 2 million clones, 90% to 95% seen once, with 0.13% in the top ten. Source material: naive CD4+ T cells sorted from blood. The receptors here all came from a man aged 18 to 29 in good health. Each CDR3 is given with its conserved first and last residue. The order of the fields is D gene, J gene, V gene, clone size, CDR3 protein, CDR3 DNA. A D gene is named only where the DNA matches it firmly. Clone size, where shown, is once, few, many, or a class for clones that have expanded.

>TRBD2|TRBJ2-2|TRBV5-1|NA
CASSFGTSENTGELFF
TGCGCCAGCAGCTTTGGGACTAGCGAGAACACCGGGGAGCTGTTTTTT
>TRBD1|TRBJ2-3|TRBV10-3|NA
CAVRQGLSTDTQYF
TGTGCCGTCAGACAGGGATTGAGCACAGATACGCAGTATTTT
>TRBD1|TRBJ2-7|TRBV6-6|NA
CATTGAMVNEQYF
TGTGCCACCACAGGGGCAATGGTAAACGAGCAGTACTTC
>NA|TRBJ2-6|TRBV14|NA
CASSQDRPGRAGANVLTF
TGTGCCAGCAGCCAAGACCGCCCGGGTAGGGCTGGGGCCAACGTCCTGACTTTC
>NA|TRBJ1-6|TRBV4-1|NA
CASSHTTVDSPLHF
TGCGCCAGCAGCCACACGACAGTCGATTCACCCCTCCACTTT
>TRBD1|TRBJ1-2|TRBV19|NA
CARGQGKGYTF
TGTGCCAGGGGACAGGGGAAAGGCTACACCTTC
>NA|TRBJ2-1|TRBV5-1|NA
CASSSVLSSYNEQFF
TGCGCCAGCAGCTCCGTCTTGAGCTCCTACAATGAGCAGTTCTTC
>NA|TRBJ1-1|TRBV5-6|NA
CASSKDTEAFF
TGTGCCAGCAGCAAAGACACTGAAGCTTTCTTT
>TRBD1|TRBJ1-1|TRBV7-6|NA
CASSLRTGTEAFF
TGTGCCAGCAGCCTTCGGACAGGCACTGAAGCTTTCTTT
>NA|TRBJ1-1|TRBV21-1|once
CASTGRDGNPHNTEAFF
TGTGCCAGCACCGGCCGGGACGGCAACCCTCACAACACTGAAGCTTTCTTT
>TRBD2|TRBJ2-3|TRBV30|NA
CAHAKSGRRDTQYF
TGTGCCCACGCGAAAAGCGGGAGAAGGGATACGCAGTATTTT
>NA|TRBJ1-2|TRBV7-2|NA
CASSLDPYYGYTF
TGTGCCAGCAGCTTAGATCCTTACTATGGCTACACCTTC
>NA|TRBJ1-2|TRBV27|NA
CASSPLRANYGYTF
TGTGCCAGCAGTCCCCTCAGGGCTAACTATGGCTACACCTTC
>NA|TRBJ1-1|TRBV28|NA
CASSLRGKAEAFF
TGTGCCAGCAGTTTGAGGGGAAAGGCTGAAGCTTTCTTT
>TRBD1|TRBJ2-7|TRBV29-1|NA
CSVDRTGALPYEQYF
TGCAGCGTAGATAGGACAGGGGCGCTCCCCTACGAGCAGTACTTC
>TRBD1|TRBJ1-1|TRBV5-1|once
CASSLQGASGEAFF
TGCGCCAGCAGCTTACAGGGGGCCTCGGGTGAAGCTTTCTTT
>NA|TRBJ1-6|TRBV30|NA
CAWSVSPYSPLHF
TGTGCCTGGAGTGTTTCCCCCTATTCACCCCTCCACTTT
>TRBD1|TRBJ2-7|TRBV27|NA
CASSRPGQAGKQYF
TGTGCCAGCAGCCGTCCGGGACAGGCTGGCAAGCAGTACTTC
>NA|TRBJ2-1|TRBV4-3|NA
CASSAYGGSSYNEQFF
TGCGCCAGCAGCGCCTACGGTGGGAGCTCCTACAATGAGCAGTTCTTC
>NA|TRBJ1-1|TRBV28|NA
CASSRGIGGDTEAFF
TGTGCCAGCAGCCGAGGGATCGGGGGGGACACTGAAGCTTTCTTT
>NA|TRBJ2-3|TRBV11-2|NA
CASSTGSADTQYF
TGTGCCAGCAGCACCGGGAGCGCAGATACGCAGTATTTT
>TRBD1|TRBJ2-4|TRBV6-5|few
CASSSMDREAKNIQYF
TGTGCCAGCAGTTCGATGGACAGGGAGGCCAAAAACATTCAGTACTTC
>NA|TRBJ1-1|TRBV5-1|NA
CASSFEMNTEAFF
TGCGCCAGCAGCTTTGAGATGAACACTGAAGCTTTCTTT
>NA|TRBJ1-4|TRBV7-9|NA
CASSSGQSTNEKLFF
TGTGCCAGCAGCTCAGGACAGTCAACTAATGAAAAACTGTTTTTT
>NA|TRBJ1-6|TRBV30|NA
CAWSVRQEGQLRVTNSPLHF
TGTGCCTGGAGTGTACGGCAGGAGGGGCAATTAAGGGTTACTAATTCACCCCTCCACTTT
>NA|TRBJ1-6|TRBV7-2|NA
CASSLGGSGSPLHF
TGTGCCAGCAGCTTAGGAGGGAGTGGTTCACCCCTCCACTTT
>TRBD1|TRBJ2-7|TRBV5-4|NA
CASSLGTVPYEQYF
TGTGCCAGCAGCCTTGGGACAGTCCCCTACGAGCAGTACTTC
>TRBD1|TRBJ1-1|TRBV7-9|NA
CASSLQGGLFSEAFF
TGTGCCAGCAGCTTACAGGGGGGACTTTTTTCTGAAGCTTTCTTT
>NA|TRBJ2-2|TRBV10-3|NA
CAISESGGPGELFF
TGTGCCATCAGTGAGTCGGGGGGCCCCGGGGAGCTGTTTTTT
>NA|TRBJ1-5|TRBV5-8|NA
CASTPGQGSWPQHF
TGTGCCAGCACTCCGGGACAAGGATCATGGCCCCAGCATTTT
>NA|TRBJ1-5|TRBV18|few
CASSPGGDQPQHF
TGTGCCAGCTCACCCGGGGGGGATCAGCCCCAGCATTTT
>NA|TRBJ2-1|TRBV11-2|once
CASSFGSYNEQFF
TGTGCCAGCAGCTTCGGGTCCTACAATGAGCAGTTCTTC
>NA|TRBJ2-2|TRBV28|once
CASIPSQGNTGELFF
TGTGCCAGCATCCCATCGCAAGGGAATACCGGGGAGCTGTTTTTT
>TRBD1|TRBJ1-1|TRBV18|NA
CASSVLQGVGTEAFF
TGTGCCAGCTCAGTTCTACAGGGGGTAGGGACTGAAGCTTTCTTT
>NA|TRBJ1-1|TRBV5-4|NA
CASSLNEGQVPGTEAFF
TGTGCCAGCAGCTTGAATGAAGGGCAGGTCCCCGGCACTGAAGCTTTCTTT
>NA|TRBJ2-3|TRBV18|NA
CASSPWGELSTDTQYF
TGTGCCAGCTCACCATGGGGGGAGCTGAGCACAGATACGCAGTATTTT
>NA|TRBJ2-7|TRBV5-8|NA
CASSALGEQYF
TGTGCCAGCAGCGCCTTAGGCGAGCAGTACTTC
>TRBD1|TRBJ1-6|TRBV6-4|NA
CASRPQGAANSPLHF
TGTGCCAGCAGGCCACAGGGGGCAGCTAATTCACCCCTCCACTTT
>NA|TRBJ2-3|TRBV29-1|NA
CSAPSGRTPTDTQYF
TGCAGCGCCCCCTCTGGCAGAACTCCCACAGATACGCAGTATTTT
>NA|TRBJ1-1|TRBV5-5|NA
CASSPPTGLNTEAFF
TGTGCCAGCAGCCCTCCGACAGGCTTGAACACTGAAGCTTTCTTT
>TRBD1|TRBJ1-6|TRBV4-3|NA
CASSQGWDSPSPLHF
TGCGCCAGCAGCCAAGGTTGGGACAGCCCTTCACCCCTCCACTTT
>NA|TRBJ1-1|TRBV30|NA
CAWIPFGSKTEAFF
TGTGCCTGGATCCCCTTCGGGAGTAAAACTGAAGCTTTCTTT
>NA|TRBJ1-2|TRBV6-1|NA
CASSEALGSGYGYTF
TGTGCCAGCAGTGAAGCGCTTGGCAGTGGGTATGGCTACACTTTC
>NA|TRBJ2-7|TRBV9|NA
CASSVEGIGKQYF
TGTGCCAGCAGCGTAGAGGGAATAGGTAAGCAGTACTTC
>NA|TRBJ1-1|TRBV5-6|NA
CASSLITGIMNTEAFF
TGTGCCAGCAGCTTGATTACAGGGATCATGAACACTGAAGCTTTCTTT
>TRBD1|TRBJ2-3|TRBV5-1|NA
CASSSTGDGTDTQYF
TGCGCCAGCAGCTCTACAGGGGACGGCACAGATACGCAGTATTTT